This TCR beta chain was recovered during a study of blood T cell repertoires in COVID-19. Overall study context: COVID-19 samples, acute and convalescent, were from the United States, Italy and Spain.

Followed over time, Seattle patients had been enrolled while infection was active. The data were produced by immunoSEQ multiplex PCR, yet TCRdb's version contains in-frame clones alone and is incomplete. The sample includes tens of thousands of clones, 84% of them seen just once. From germline, CDR1 is PRHDT and CDR2 FYEKMQ (reference sequence). Trimming took 0 bases from V and 1 from J; bases not matched to a gene: 0. This CDR3 is built from 15 residues. Material for sequencing was peripheral blood. The chain employs TRBV13 and TRBJ2-1; 7 nucleotides align to TRBD2. The clonotype was recovered from a man aged 50 to 59 with COVID-19, enrolled during active disease. The CDR3 loop is CASSLGGGSYNEQFF. In nucleotides, the CDR3 is TGTGCCAGCAGCTTAGGCGGGGGGTCCTACAATGAGCAGTTCTTC.